The 15 T cell receptor beta chains below all came from one sample that was sequenced in a study of preoperative IRX-2 immunotherapy in early breast cancer. Treatment described: preoperative locoregional IRX-2 cytokine immunotherapy. Data came from immunoSEQ multiplex PCR; TCRdb stores just in-frame clones and leaves some out. The sample yields about 34,000 clones, 90% to 95% seen once. Sampling took place from a patient treated with IRX-2 immunotherapy. These receptors were taken from a human donor with breast cancer.

The V gene is TRBV21-1, the J gene TRBJ1-1; the DNA was not compared with TRBD1, the D call given in the table. TRBV21-1 is given as a pseudogene. The CDR3 consists of 16 residues. For the CDR3, the DNA is TGTGCCAGCAGGCTCCCTTACAGGGGGGGAAACACTGAAGCTTTCTTT. It yields the protein CASRLPYRGGNTEAFF.

This chain links TRBV5-1 with TRBJ2-7, with no clear D. V dropped 0 bases and J dropped 1 base, with 8 bases sitting between them. The CDR3 has 14 amino acids. Germline CDR1 reads SGHRS; CDR2 reads YFSETQ. The CDR3 DNA reads as TGCGCCAGCAGCTTGGGCGGTTGGTCCTACGAGCAGTACTTC. Translating it yields CASSLGGWSYEQYF.

This clone was detected once. This chain links TRBV9 with TRBJ2-1; maybe TRBD2 (6 bases). The CDR3 consists of 16 residues. Trimming stripped 4 bases from V and 5 bases from J, with 19 bases between. CDR1 is SGDLS and CDR2 is YYNGEE in the germline V gene. The CDR3 coding sequence is TGTGCCAGCAGCTCCCCCAGGGAGGCCCCCCACAATGAGCAGTTCTTC. This gives the protein CASSSPREAPHNEQFF.

The chain couples TRBV7-8 to TRBJ2-3; D is perhaps TRBD2 (5 bases). This CDR3 comprises 15 residues. CDR1 and CDR2 (germline): SGHVS, FQNEAQ. Trimming stripped 2 bases from V and 2 bases from J, with 11 bases between. The CDR3 sequence: CASSLIPRDTDTQYF. The DNA for the CDR3 is TGTGCCAGCAGCTTAATTCCGAGGGACACAGATACGCAGTATTTT.

The CDR3 loop is CASSSQSGNEQFF. In nucleotides, the CDR3 is TGTGCCAGCAGCTCACAATCTGGGAATGAGCAGTTCTTC. J is TRBJ2-1 and V is TRBV7-3; D unresolved. There are 13 residues in the CDR3. CDR1 is SGHTA and CDR2 is FQGTGA in the germline V gene. The V and J ends lost 4 bases and 7 bases respectively, with 11 bases between them.

The chain joins TRBV5-4 to TRBJ2-5; D might be TRBD1 (5 bases). V was pared by 0 bases and J by 3 bases, with 15 bases between. CDR1 and CDR2 (germline): SGHNT, YYREEE (reference sequence). This CDR3 has 16 residues. CDR3 in amino acids: CASSLALWGREETQYF. The CDR3 DNA sequence: TGTGCCAGCAGCTTGGCCCTATGGGGCCGGGAAGAGACCCAGTACTTC. The complete variable domain, with remaining parts taken from reference TRBV5-4 and TRBJ2-5, reads ETGVTQSPTHLIKTRGQQVTLRCSSQSGHNTVSWYQQALGQGPQFIFQYYREEENGRGNFPPRFSGLQFPNYSSELNVNALELDDSALYLCASSLALWGREETQYFGPGTRLLVL.

V and J are TRBV7-3 and TRBJ1-2; D might be TRBD1 (6 bases). This CDR3 has 16 amino acids. V was trimmed by 5 bases and J by 1 base, leaving 17 bases between them. CDR1 is SGHTA and CDR2 is FQGTGA in the germline V gene. This chain's CDR3 is CASSNTGNPYNYGYTF. CDR3 DNA: TGTGCCAGCAGCAACACAGGGAATCCCTATAACTATGGCTACACCTTC.

This sequence joins TRBV11-2 and TRBJ1-2, with D hard to call. The CDR3 spans 15 residues. Germline V gene data show CDR1 as SGHAT and CDR2 as FQNNGV. V shed 0 bases and J shed 4 bases, with 12 bases lying between them. The CDR3 DNA follows: TGTGCCAGCAGCTTAGATTCCAGGAGTTTCTATGGCTACACCTTC. Residues: CASSLDSRSFYGYTF.

The rearrangement links TRBV20-1 to TRBJ1-4, with D unclear. V was cut by 1 base and J by 7 bases, with 4 bases left in between. Per the germline V gene, CDR1 is DFQATT and CDR2 is SNEGSKA (reference sequence). CDR3 size: 11 residues. The CDR3 region is CSARVFEKLFF. The CDR3 nucleotides read TGCAGTGCTAGAGTTTTTGAAAAACTGTTTTTT.

V is TRBV5-1 and J is TRBJ2-1, with TRBD1 matching 8 bases. The CDR3 extends over 14 amino acids. V trimming: 3 bases; J trimming: 8 bases; junction bases outside the gene matches: 7. The germline V gene has CDR1 SGHRS and CDR2 YFSETQ. CDR3 sequence reads: CASSSATGVDEQFF. For the CDR3, the DNA is TGCGCCAGCAGCTCCGCGACAGGGGTCGATGAGCAGTTCTTC.

V is TRBV2 and J is TRBJ1-4; 9 positions match TRBD1. V was pared by 7 bases and J by 8 bases, with 11 bases of the junction left unmatched. The CDR3 extends over 15 amino acids. Germline-derived CDR1 and CDR2 are SNHLY and FYNNEI. The CDR3 bases are TGTGCCAGCAATTCGTGGACAGGGGCGATCGAAAAACTGTTTTTT. This codes for CASNSWTGAIEKLFF.

This clone was picked up one time. The gene calls are TRBV11-2 and TRBJ2-5; 7 bases align to TRBD1. V lost 2 bases, J lost 1 base, and 4 bases stayed unmatched. The CDR3 has 15 amino acids. In germline, CDR1 is SGHAT, CDR2 FQNNGV. CDR3 coding DNA: TGTGCCAGCAGCTTAAGTGGGACAGTCCAAGAGACCCAGTACTTC. Its translation is CASSLSGTVQETQYF.

This chain connects TRBV2 to TRBJ1-4, with a tentative D call TRBD1 (6 bases). V lost 7 bases to trimming and J lost 7 bases, with 16 bases between them. CDR3 length: 14 amino acids. Germline CDR1 and CDR2: SNHLY and FYNNEI. The CDR3 DNA sequence: TGTGCCAGCAATGGGGGGACACAATCTGAAAAACTGTTTTTT. Residues: CASNGGTQSEKLFF.

The CDR3 coding sequence is TGTGCCAGCAGAGACGGACAGGGTCAATCACCCCTCCACTTT. Encoded protein: CASRDGQGQSPLHF. This chain connects TRBV6-5 to TRBJ1-6, with TRBD1 matching 8 bases. Germline CDR1 reads MNHEY; CDR2 reads SVGAGI. V trimming: 6 bases; J trimming: 10 bases; junction bases outside the gene matches: 8. This CDR3 is built from 14 residues.

This clone was seen once. The chain uses TRBV7-2 and TRBJ1-5; the D is unclear. This CDR3 region has 13 residues. V was cut by 5 bases and J by 7 bases, with 12 bases left in between. Germline lookup yields CDR1 SGHTA and CDR2 FQGNSA. Written as DNA, the CDR3 is TGTGCCAGCAGCACAACCTCCTACCAGCCCCAGCATTTT. Protein product: CASSTTSYQPQHF.